The 8 T cell receptor beta chains given below trace back to one sample, sequenced in a study of cytomegalovirus exposure and HLA in healthy donors. 60 Vbeta and 13 Jbeta primers were used in PCR. Clones were sequenced by immunoSEQ multiplex PCR, and TCRdb holds only the in-frame ones, with some missing. The data hold some 170,000 clones, with roughly 80% observed a single time. Sequenced input: PBMCs. Receptors were obtained from a woman younger than 45 in good health and CMV-seropositive.

The V and J genes are TRBV7-8 and TRBJ1-5; D gene ambiguous. CDR1 is SGHVS, CDR2 FQNEAQ, per germline. The CDR3 has 14 residues. V was clipped by 5 bases and J by 0 bases, with 8 bases between them. The CDR3: CASSHSTSNQPQHF. The CDR3 coding sequence is TGTGCCAGCAGCCATAGTACTAGCAATCAGCCCCAGCATTTT.

The chain recombines TRBV6-1 with TRBJ2-6; 7 nucleotides match TRBD1. Germline trimming cut 7 bases from V and 4 bases from J; bases unmatched to any gene: 7. This CDR3 has 15 residues. The V gene's germline CDR1 is MNHNS and CDR2 SASEGT. CDR3 sequence reads: CASKTWTGGANVLTF. The CDR3 DNA follows: TGTGCCAGCAAGACCTGGACAGGAGGGGCCAACGTCCTGACTTTC.

The V and J genes are TRBV9 and TRBJ2-6; D is unclear. The CDR3 is 15 amino acids. Germline lookup yields CDR1 SGDLS and CDR2 YYNGEE. V was shortened by 1 base and J by 0 bases, with 5 bases between the two germline ends. The CDR3 here is CASSVFSSGANVLTF. Written as DNA, the CDR3 is TGTGCCAGCAGCGTATTCAGCTCTGGGGCCAACGTCCTGACTTTC.

The V gene is TRBV19, the J gene TRBJ1-2, with D unresolved. Germline V gene data show CDR1 as LNHDA and CDR2 as SQIVND (reference sequence). The CDR3 loop spans 15 amino acids. The V and J ends lost 8 bases and 3 bases respectively, with 19 bases between them. The CDR3 DNA reads TGTGCCAGTGATTCTAGGGAAGGAGGGTACTATGGCTACACCTTC. Its translation: CASDSREGGYYGYTF.

This chain uses TRBV5-1 with TRBJ2-7, with 8 positions matching TRBD1. V was clipped by 4 bases and J by 4 bases; unmatched bases: 10. The CDR3 spans 15 residues. Germline V lookup: CDR1 SGHRS, CDR2 YFSETQ. CDR3 loop: CASSLSQGVTYEQYF. In nucleotides, the CDR3 is TGCGCCAGCAGCCTGTCACAGGGGGTCACGTACGAGCAGTACTTC.

A single count supports this clone. CDR3 loop: CASSRRDRGSGLYGYTF. The CDR3 DNA sequence: TGTGCCAGCAGCCGAAGGGACAGGGGGAGCGGGTTGTATGGCTACACCTTC. The chain couples TRBV4-2 to TRBJ1-2; 11 nucleotides line up with TRBD1. Per germline, CDR1 LGHNA and CDR2 YNFKEQ. J lost 5 bases, V lost 4 bases, and 12 bases had no gene match. The CDR3 is 17 residues long.

The chain carries TRBV27 and TRBJ1-6; D is uncertain. The germline CDR1 and CDR2 sequences are MNHEY and SMNVEV (reference sequence). This CDR3 spans 15 amino acids. V shed 2 bases and J shed 3 bases, with 8 bases lying between them. As DNA, the CDR3 is TGTGCCAGCAGTTTAACAGCTTTCTATAATTCACCCCTCCACTTT. It encodes CASSLTAFYNSPLHF.

The chain uses TRBV2 and TRBJ1-2; 7 bases are a match to TRBD1. The V gene's germline CDR1 is SNHLY and CDR2 FYNNEI. This CDR3 region has 14 residues. J was trimmed by 1 base and V by 6 bases; bases with no gene match: 5. The CDR3 nucleotides are TGTGCCAGCAGGGCGACAGGGAGTAACTATGGCTACACCTTC. It codes for CASRATGSNYGYTF. The variable domain in full, with the rest retrieved from reference TRBV2 and TRBJ1-2, is EPEVTQTPSHQVTQMGQEVILRCVPISNHLYFYWYRQILGQKVEFLVSFYNNEISEKSEIFDDQFSVERPDGSNFTLKIRSTKLEDSAMYFCASRATGSNYGYTFGSGTRLTVV.